The T cell receptor (beta chain) under discussion was sequenced for a study of blood T cells in healthy people across ages. Study results and caveats: Naive T cell percentage strongly correlated with TCR beta diversity.

About this clonotype itself: Antigen: not known.

A second about 7 to 11 cycle PCR used barcoded and J-beta primers. TCRdb itself ran the 5' RACE reads through MiXCR, one entry per CDR3 protein. This table has 910,000 or so distinct CDR3 sequences, just over 50% appearing once. The clonotype was recovered from a woman aged 60-70 years in good health. The sample comprised blood.

CDR3 coding DNA: TGTGCCTACGCCACAGCGGGGGATACGCAGTATTTT. This encodes CAYATAGDTQYF. The V call is TRBV10-3, the J call TRBJ2-3; TRBD2 matches at 7 bases. V shed 11 bases and J 6 bases; nucleotides not matched to a gene: 8. Per germline, CDR1 ENHRY and CDR2 SYGVKD. The CDR3 has 12 amino acids.